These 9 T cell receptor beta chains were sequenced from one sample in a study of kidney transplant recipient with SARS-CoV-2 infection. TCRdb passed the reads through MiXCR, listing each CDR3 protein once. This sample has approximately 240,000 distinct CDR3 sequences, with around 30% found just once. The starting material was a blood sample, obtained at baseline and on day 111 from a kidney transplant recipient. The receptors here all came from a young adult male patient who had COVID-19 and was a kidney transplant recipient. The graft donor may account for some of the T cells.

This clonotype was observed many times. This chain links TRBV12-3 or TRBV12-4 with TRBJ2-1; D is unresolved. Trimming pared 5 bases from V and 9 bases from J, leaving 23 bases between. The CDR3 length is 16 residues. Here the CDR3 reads CASSRHVGLTTGEQFF. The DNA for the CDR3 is TGTGCCAGCAGTCGACATGTTGGCCTAACGACGGGTGAGCAGTTCTTC.

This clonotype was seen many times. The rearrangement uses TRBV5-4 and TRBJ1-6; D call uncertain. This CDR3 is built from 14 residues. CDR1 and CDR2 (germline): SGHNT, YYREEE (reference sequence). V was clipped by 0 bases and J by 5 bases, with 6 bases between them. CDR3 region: CASSLDRDNSPLHF. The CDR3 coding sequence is TGTGCCAGCAGCTTGGACAGAGATAATTCACCCCTCCACTTT. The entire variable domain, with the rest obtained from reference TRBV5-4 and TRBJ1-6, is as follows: ETGVTQSPTHLIKTRGQQVTLRCSSQSGHNTVSWYQQALGQGPQFIFQYYREEENGRGNFPPRFSGLQFPNYSSELNVNALELDDSALYLCASSLDRDNSPLHFGNGTRLTVT.

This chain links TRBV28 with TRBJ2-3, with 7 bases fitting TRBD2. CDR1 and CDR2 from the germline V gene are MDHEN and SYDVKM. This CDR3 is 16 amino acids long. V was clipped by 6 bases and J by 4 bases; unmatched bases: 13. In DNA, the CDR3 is TGTGCCAGCAGCCAATTACCTAGCGGACCGCCAGATACGCAGTATTTT. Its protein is CASSQLPSGPPDTQYF.

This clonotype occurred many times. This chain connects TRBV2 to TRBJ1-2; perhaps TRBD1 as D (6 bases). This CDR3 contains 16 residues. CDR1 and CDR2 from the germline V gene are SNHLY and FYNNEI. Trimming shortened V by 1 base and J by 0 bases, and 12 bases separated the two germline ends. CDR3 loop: CASSEDRASPNYGYTF. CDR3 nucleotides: TGTGCCAGCAGTGAAGACAGGGCTTCGCCTAACTATGGCTACACCTTC.

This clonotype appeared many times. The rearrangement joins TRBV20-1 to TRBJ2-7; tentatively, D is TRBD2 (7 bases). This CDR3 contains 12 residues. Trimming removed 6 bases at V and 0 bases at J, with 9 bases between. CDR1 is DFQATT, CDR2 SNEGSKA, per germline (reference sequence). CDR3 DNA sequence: TGCAGTGCGGGGGGGGCCTCCTACGAGCAGTACTTC. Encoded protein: CSAGGASYEQYF.

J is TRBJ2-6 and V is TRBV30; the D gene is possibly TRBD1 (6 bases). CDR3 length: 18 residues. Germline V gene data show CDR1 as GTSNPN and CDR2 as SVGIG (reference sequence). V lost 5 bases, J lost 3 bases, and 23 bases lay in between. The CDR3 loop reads CAWGTTRGNIGGANVLTF. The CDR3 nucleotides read TGTGCCTGGGGTACGACCAGGGGTAATATAGGTGGGGCCAACGTCCTGACTTTC.

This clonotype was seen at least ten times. For the CDR3, the DNA is TGTGCCAGCAGTTATCGGAAACGCTCTAGAAAGACCTATGGCTACACCTTC. Translated, it gives CASSYRKRSRKTYGYTF. The chain is built from TRBV6-8 and TRBJ1-2; D is ambiguous. CDR3 size: 17 residues. Germline V gene data show CDR1 as MNHGY and CDR2 as SAAAGT. V lost 3 bases and J 4 bases, leaving 21 bases between the germline ends.

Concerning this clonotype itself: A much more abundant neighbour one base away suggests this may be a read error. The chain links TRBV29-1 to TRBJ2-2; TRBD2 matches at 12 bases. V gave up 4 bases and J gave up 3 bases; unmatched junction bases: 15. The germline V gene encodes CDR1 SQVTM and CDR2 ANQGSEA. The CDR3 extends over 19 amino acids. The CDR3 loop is CSVAGGRETSGRYTGELFF. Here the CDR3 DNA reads TGCAGCGTTGCAGGGGGGAGGGAGACTAGCGGGAGATACACCGGGGAGCTGTTTTTT.

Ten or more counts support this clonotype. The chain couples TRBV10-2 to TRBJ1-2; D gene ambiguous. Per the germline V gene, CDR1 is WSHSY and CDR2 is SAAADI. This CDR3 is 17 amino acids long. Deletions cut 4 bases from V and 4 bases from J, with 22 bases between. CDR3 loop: CASSGVCTSRKTYGYTF. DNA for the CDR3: TGCGCCAGCAGTGGCGTCTGCACTTCTAGAAAGACCTATGGCTACACCTTC.